The 32 T cell receptor beta chains reported below all come from one sample, sequenced in a study of blood T cell repertoires in COVID-19. Generated by immunoSEQ multiplex PCR, the TCRdb table keeps only in-frame clones and is missing some. This table has 290,000 or so clones, approximately 82% appearing once. The sequenced sample consisted of PBMCs or T cells enriched from blood (not recorded which). All receptors derive from a man between 35 and 55 years old who had been exposed to COVID-19.

The chain uses TRBV29-1 and TRBJ2-7, with D possibly TRBD2 on 6 matching bases. The CDR3 extends over 13 amino acids. Trimming pared 4 bases from V and 2 bases from J, leaving 12 bases between. Germline CDR1 reads SQVTM; CDR2 reads ANQGSEA. CDR3 residues: CSVAGSGAYEQYF. The CDR3 DNA sequence: TGCAGCGTTGCTGGTTCGGGGGCCTACGAGCAGTACTTC.

Only one count was recorded for this clone. This chain links TRBV27 with TRBJ1-4; TRBD1 aligns across 9 bases. Germline V CDR1 and CDR2: MNHEY, SMNVEV (reference sequence). The CDR3 runs to 15 residues. J gave up 6 bases and V 8 bases, and 10 bases lay outside the gene matches. CDR3 in DNA: TGTGCCAGCGGTAGATCGGGACAGGGTCATGAAAAACTGTTTTTT. This translates into CASGRSGQGHEKLFF. Together with reference TRBV27 and TRBJ1-4, the CDR3 gives the full variable domain: EAQVTQNPRYLITVTGKKLTVTCSQNMNHEYMSWYRQDPGLGLRQIYYSMNVEVTDKGDVPEGYKVSRKEKRNFPLILESPSPNQTSLYFCASGRSGQGHEKLFFGSGTQLSVL.

This chain links TRBV27 with TRBJ2-7; 7 bases fit TRBD1. The CDR3 runs 13 residues. Trimming took 5 bases from V and 5 from J; bases not matched to a gene: 6. Germline V gene sequence: CDR1 MNHEY, CDR2 SMNVEV (reference sequence). This CDR3 is CASSKWDSNEQYF. As DNA, the CDR3 is TGTGCCAGCAGTAAATGGGACAGCAACGAGCAGTACTTC.

This clone showed up just a few times. The J gene is TRBJ1-2, the V gene TRBV27; D is perhaps TRBD1 (5 bases). Germline V gene sequence: CDR1 MNHEY, CDR2 SMNVEV (reference sequence). The length of the CDR3 is 13 residues. Trimming took 2 bases from V and 8 from J, leaving 12 bases between them. The CDR3, as DNA: TGTGCCAGCAGTTTAAGAGGGAGGGGAGGCTACACCTTC. This gives the protein CASSLRGRGGYTF.

Only one count was recorded for this clone. The chain combines TRBV30 with TRBJ2-1; D is uncertain. Trimming shortened V by 8 bases and J by 6 bases, and 20 bases separated the two germline ends. The germline gives CDR1 GTSNPN, CDR2 SVGIG (reference sequence). This CDR3 spans 14 amino acids. CDR3 amino acids: CAGLTLLVGNEQFF. CDR3 coding DNA: TGTGCCGGCTTGACTCTCTTGGTAGGCAATGAGCAGTTCTTC.

The V gene is TRBV3-1 (or the pseudogene TRBV3-2), the J gene TRBJ2-1; TRBD1 agrees at 10 bases. Germline V lookup: CDR1 LGHDT, CDR2 YNNKEL (reference sequence). Unmatched junction bases numbered 4, after V lost 1 base and J lost 4 bases. The CDR3 loop spans 16 amino acids. Here the CDR3 DNA reads TGTGCCAGCAGCCAAGTGAGGACAGGGGGATACAATGAGCAGTTCTTC. Translating gives CASSQVRTGGYNEQFF.

V is TRBV5-6 and J is TRBJ2-1; D perhaps matches TRBD2 (7 bases). The CDR3 spans 14 residues. V gave up 1 base and J gave up 6 bases, with 11 bases separating them. Germline-derived CDR1 and CDR2 are SGHDT and YYEEEE. The CDR3 sequence is CASSLWGGGNEQFF. The CDR3 nucleotides are TGTGCCAGCAGCTTGTGGGGAGGGGGCAATGAGCAGTTCTTC.

V usage is TRBV19 and J usage is TRBJ1-5; TRBD1 is a possible D gene (6 bases). The germline V and J ends were trimmed by 7 bases and 6 bases, with 22 bases remaining between them. The CDR3 is made up of 16 amino acids. The germline CDR1 and CDR2 sequences are LNHDA and SQIVND (reference sequence). The CDR3 protein is CASNLMGGATAQPQHF. In DNA, the CDR3 is TGTGCCAGTAACCTTATGGGGGGGGCGACGGCTCAGCCCCAGCATTTT.

In this sample, this clone turned up once. This chain connects TRBV4-1 to TRBJ2-7, with 9 bases that match TRBD2. This CDR3 is 16 amino acids long. The J segment lost 4 bases and the V segment lost 2 bases, leaving 9 bases of the junction unmatched. The germline CDR1 and CDR2 sequences are MGHRA and YSYEKL. The CDR3 is CASSQPLAGREYEQYF. The CDR3, as DNA: TGCGCCAGCAGCCAACCTCTAGCGGGAAGGGAATACGAGCAGTACTTC.

The chain combines TRBV1 with TRBJ2-3; TRBD2 is the table's D call, not checked against the DNA. TRBV1 is designated a pseudogene. The CDR3 covers 14 residues. CDR3 residues: CTSFPVMNTDTQYF. The CDR3 coding sequence is TGCACCAGCTTCCCGGTGATGAACACAGATACGCAGTATTTT.

The chain employs TRBV29-1 and TRBJ2-3; TRBD2 matches at 7 bases. The CDR3 totals 15 residues. Germline assignment: CDR1 SQVTM and CDR2 ANQGSEA. J lost 2 bases, V lost 4 bases, and 9 bases had no gene match. CDR3 region: CSVVLPGGPTDTQYF. CDR3 coding DNA: TGCAGCGTTGTACTTCCGGGAGGCCCCACAGATACGCAGTATTTT.

The V gene is TRBV7-8, the J gene TRBJ1-1, with D possibly being TRBD1 (5 bases). This CDR3 region has 14 residues. Germline V lookup: CDR1 SGHVS, CDR2 FQNEAQ. V lost 2 bases and J 10 bases, leaving 17 bases between the germline ends. The CDR3 DNA sequence: TGTGCCAGCAGCTTATTCCAGGGTTCTGGGGCAGCTTTCTTT. Translated: CASSLFQGSGAAFF.

The chain is built from TRBV4-1 and TRBJ1-5, with TRBD1 matching over 7 bases. The CDR3 contains 18 residues. After removal of 0 bases from V and 1 base from J, the junction contained 9 bases not matched to a gene. CDR1 is MGHRA, CDR2 YSYEKL, per germline. This chain's CDR3 is CASSQEGQQGLSNQPQHF. The CDR3 DNA reads as TGCGCCAGCAGCCAAGAGGGCCAACAGGGGTTGAGCAATCAGCCCCAGCATTTT.

This clone has only one observation. J is TRBJ1-5 and V is TRBV9, with 8 bases lining up with TRBD1. The V gene's germline CDR1 is SGDLS and CDR2 YYNGEE. Trimming removed 4 bases from V and 7 bases from J; junction bases left unmatched: 7. The CDR3 is 14 residues long. CDR3 sequence (DNA): TGTGCCAGCAGCAAAGGGACAGGAGAACAGCCCCAGCATTTT. It codes for CASSKGTGEQPQHF.

V is TRBV7-9 and J is TRBJ1-1; D remains unclear. The CDR3 covers 15 residues. Germline V lookup: CDR1 SEHNR, CDR2 FQNEAQ (reference sequence). V lost 5 bases, J lost 4 bases, and 17 bases lay in between. This CDR3 is CASSRGRAGSTEAFF. CDR3 in DNA: TGTGCCAGCAGCCGAGGTCGTGCGGGGAGCACTGAAGCTTTCTTT.

The rearrangement joins TRBV5-3 to TRBJ1-6, with 10 bases that match TRBD1. TRBV5-3 is designated an ORF whose function remains uncertain. The junction had 7 bases not matched to a gene; V was cut back by 1 base and J by 6 bases. The CDR3 contains 17 residues. CDR3 protein: CARSLKRGQGVNSPLHF. In DNA, the CDR3 is TGTGCCAGAAGCTTGAAGCGCGGACAGGGGGTTAATTCACCCCTCCACTTT.

V is TRBV29-1 and J is TRBJ2-3; 8 bases agree with TRBD2. Germline V gene data show CDR1 as SQVTM and CDR2 as ANQGSEA. Unmatched junction bases numbered 5, after V lost 7 bases and J lost 2 bases. The CDR3 is 13 residues long. The CDR3 DNA sequence: TGCAGCGCCGCGGGAGGAATCACAGATACGCAGTATTTT. It yields the protein CSAAGGITDTQYF.

The chain links TRBV7-2 to TRBJ2-7; D gene unclear. The CDR3 totals 13 residues. Germline CDR1 reads SGHTA; CDR2 reads FQGNSA. Trimming took off 2 bases at V and 4 bases at J, with 9 bases between the two ends. Here the CDR3 DNA reads TGTGCCAGCAGCTTATCATCTAGTTACGAGCAGTACTTC. This translates into CASSLSSSYEQYF.

The rearrangement uses TRBV5-8 and TRBJ1-5, with D unresolved. Germline CDR1 is SGHTS and CDR2 is YDEGEE. CDR3 length: 17 residues. V gave up 4 bases and J gave up 0 bases, with 17 bases separating them. In DNA form, the CDR3 reads TGTGCCAGCAGCCCCGGTCTAGGAGGGAATAGCAATCAGCCCCAGCATTTT. Translating it yields CASSPGLGGNSNQPQHF.

As for this clone: At one end the junction does not follow the germline gene, possibly because of a read error. The chain has TRBV7-7 and TRBJ2-7; 7 bases map to TRBD1. The germline gives CDR1 SSHAT, CDR2 FNYEAQ (reference sequence). The CDR3 has 13 amino acids. The CDR3 sequence is CASSTGEKGEQYF. The CDR3 DNA is TGTGCTAGCAGTACAGGGGAAAAGGGCGAGCAGTACTTC.

V usage is TRBV4-1 and J usage is TRBJ2-5; TRBD2 might be the D (5 bases). Per the germline V gene, CDR1 is MGHRA and CDR2 is YSYEKL. The germline V and J ends were trimmed by 5 bases and 1 base, with 8 bases remaining between them. This CDR3 contains 13 residues. The CDR3 loop is CASSKRTQETQYF. DNA of the CDR3: TGCGCCAGCAGCAAGCGGACCCAAGAGACCCAGTACTTC.

The rearrangement uses TRBV29-1 and TRBJ2-1; perhaps TRBD2 as D (5 bases). Germline-derived CDR1 and CDR2 are SQVTM and ANQGSEA. V was shortened by 3 bases and J by 9 bases, with 15 bases between the two germline ends. The CDR3 runs to 13 residues. The CDR3 coding sequence is TGCAGCGTTGAGAGGACCAGCGGTAGTGAGCAGTTCTTC. Residues: CSVERTSGSEQFF.

Only one count was recorded for this clone. V is TRBV27 and J is TRBJ2-7; D perhaps matches TRBD2 (6 bases). The CDR3 is 15 residues long. V lost 7 bases and J lost 4, with 20 bases in between. CDR1 and CDR2 from the germline V gene are MNHEY and SMNVEV (reference sequence). The CDR3 DNA reads as TGTGCCAGCATTGACCGGGGGTCCGTGGGATACGAGCAGTACTTC. It yields the protein CASIDRGSVGYEQYF.

There are a few counts of this clone. The gene calls are TRBV11-2 and TRBJ2-5; 11 positions match TRBD1. Germline lookup yields CDR1 SGHAT and CDR2 FQNNGV. This CDR3 is built from 14 residues. Trimming took 5 bases from V and 6 from J; bases not matched to a gene: 5. The CDR3 spells CASSPGTGGKTQYF. CDR3 sequence (DNA): TGTGCCAGCAGCCCCGGGACAGGGGGAAAGACCCAGTACTTC.

This clone was observed once. This rearrangement joins TRBV6-5 to TRBJ1-4, with a weak D call TRBD1 (5 bases). The germline V gene has CDR1 MNHEY and CDR2 SVGAGI. Trimming stripped 0 bases from V and 6 bases from J, with 11 bases between. The CDR3 is made up of 15 amino acids. In DNA form, the CDR3 reads TGTGCCAGCAGTTACTCTGGCCAGGGATATGAAAAACTGTTTTTT. Its protein product is CASSYSGQGYEKLFF.

This chain links TRBV2 with TRBJ1-1; the D is unclear. Trimming removed 7 bases from V and 3 bases from J, with 15 bases in between. CDR1 is SNHLY, CDR2 FYNNEI, per germline. The CDR3 consists of 14 residues. The CDR3 is CASIEISRDTEAFF. In nucleotides, the CDR3 is TGTGCCAGCATAGAAATTTCGAGGGACACTGAAGCTTTCTTT.

This chain joins TRBV5-1 and TRBJ2-7; tentatively, D is TRBD1 (6 bases). CDR3 length: 15 residues. V was trimmed by 2 bases and J by 3 bases, leaving 15 bases between them. Germline-derived CDR1 and CDR2 are SGHRS and YFSETQ. DNA for the CDR3: TGCGCCAGCAGCTTACTAACAGGGTCTAGCTACGAGCAGTACTTC. This encodes CASSLLTGSSYEQYF.

A single count supports this clone. Other DNA sequences in this specimen translate into the identical CDR3. V is TRBV11-3 and J is TRBJ1-3; TRBD1 matches at 10 bases. Looked up from germline, CDR1 is SGHNT and CDR2 is YENEEA. This CDR3 comprises 15 residues. V lost 5 bases to trimming and J lost 2 bases; unmatched junction nucleotides: 3. CDR3 in DNA: TGTGCCAGCAGCCCGGGACAGGGGCCTGGAAACACCATATATTTT. Translation gives CASSPGQGPGNTIYF.

The chain carries TRBV24-1 and TRBJ2-1; maybe TRBD1 (5 bases). Germline CDR1 is KGHDR and CDR2 is SFDVKD. CDR3 length: 11 amino acids. Trimming stripped 7 bases from V and 9 bases from J, with 9 bases between. This CDR3 reads CATRAGIEQFF. DNA of the CDR3: TGTGCCACCAGGGCAGGGATTGAGCAGTTCTTC.

The rearrangement links TRBV29-1 to TRBJ1-1, with D hard to call. The ends were cut back, 2 bases at V and 4 bases at J, with 5 bases in the middle. CDR3 size: 11 residues. CDR1 and CDR2 from the germline V gene are SQVTM and ANQGSEA. This CDR3 reads CSVERSTEAFF. The CDR3 DNA reads as TGCAGCGTTGAAAGGAGCACTGAAGCTTTCTTT.

The chain has TRBV6-4 and TRBJ2-3; TRBD2 aligns across 8 bases. The trim removed 2 bases at V and 7 bases at J, leaving 8 bases unmatched. Germline CDR1 is MRHNA and CDR2 is SNTAGT. The CDR3 is 15 amino acids. CDR3: CASSDKAGVGYTQYF. The CDR3 nucleotides are TGTGCCAGCAGTGACAAAGCGGGAGTGGGGTATACGCAGTATTTT.

The rearrangement uses TRBV5-1 and TRBJ2-6; D ambiguous. The CDR3 totals 17 residues. The germline V gene has CDR1 SGHRS and CDR2 YFSETQ. Between the trimmed V and J ends, which lost 0 bases and 5 bases, there was a span of 15 bases. The DNA for the CDR3 is TGCGCCAGCAGCTTGGAGACTGGCCTTAGGAGGGCCAACGTCCTGACTTTC. Encoded protein: CASSLETGLRRANVLTF.